This T cell receptor (beta chain) was found in a study of T cell repertoires in cytomegalovirus infection. Each CDR3 protein gets one entry after TCRdb re-called the reads with MiXCR. In the table there are 180,000 or so distinct CDR3 sequences, about a sixth of which are singletons. From germline, CDR1 is SGHTA and CDR2 FQGNSA. The CDR3 contains 14 residues. The V end lost 7 bases, the J end lost 1 base, and 11 bases lay between the germline ends. The specimen sequenced was CD8+ T cells from PBMCs. The rearrangement links TRBV7-2 to TRBJ1-3; D is unclear. This sequence was found in a human donor in good health (CMV status not recorded). Some clones in this sample may be carry-over from other donors' samples. CDR3 coding DNA: TGTGCCAGCACCTCAGAACTTTCTGGAAACACCATATATTTT. Its translation is CASTSELSGNTIYF.